The T cell receptor beta chain under discussion was sequenced for a study of OX40 agonist ivuxolimab in advanced cancers. Some background on the complete study: The costimulatory receptor OX40 (CD134) was targeted by ivuxolimab, a fully human IgG2 agonistic monoclonal antibody. Intravenous ivuxolimab was administered to patients every 2 weeks at six dose levels: 0.01, 0.1, 0.3, 1.5, 3 and 10 mg/kg. Of the approximately 50 patients in dose escalation, 19 had hepatocellular carcinoma, about 15 had melanoma, 9 had renal cell carcinoma and 9 had head and neck cancer. A male proportion of roughly 85% and a mean age of about 60 years, ranging from about 23 to 79, were recorded for the dose-escalation cohort. Prior anti-PD-1, anti-PD-L1 or anti-CTLA-4 therapy was permitted, and checkpoint inhibitors had been received by about 44% of dose-escalation patients. Partial responses occurred in three dose-escalation patients: two with cutaneous melanoma and one with hepatocellular carcinoma. The point of sequencing TCRbeta in the periphery was to test whether ivuxolimab changed TCR sequence diversity and drove clonal T-cell expansion. The paper describes the monotherapy dose-escalation part (N of about 52 patients) of the phase I trial of ivuxolimab.

The junction shows trimming of 6 bases on V and 3 bases on J, plus 11 bases between the germline ends. In the germline V gene, CDR1 corresponds to MNHEY and CDR2 to SVGAGI. Counted from cysteine to phenylalanine, this CDR3 has 13 amino acids. Only the CDR3 DNA is retained, 39 bases long and in frame from the first base. Genomic DNA was isolated from the sorted cells so that the TCRbeta CDR3 region could be sequenced. TCRbeta CDR3 regions were sequenced using the immunoSEQ Assay. Held by TCRdb, this immuneACCESS table contains in-frame sequences only and omits some clones. Under half of the omission traces to an unresolved V gene where checked; the cause of the rest is unknown. This sample is represented by 36,000 or so clones; around 80% of them were singletons. 22% of the sample comes from the top ten. Patients with a history of autoimmune disease or receiving systemic immunosuppression were excluded from the trial. In every dose cohort, peripheral blood was drawn for TCR sequencing at baseline, cycle 4 day 1, and cycle 7 day 1. The samples were drawn from a first-in-human, open-label, multicenter phase I dose-escalation trial of ivuxolimab. Adults with locally advanced or metastatic melanoma, renal cell carcinoma, hepatocellular carcinoma or head and neck squamous cell carcinoma were enrolled in the trial. CD4+ and CD8+ T cells were sorted separately from peripheral blood before TCR sequencing.

Turning to this clone: Its antigen remains unidentified. Base qualities are missing; no much larger clone stands one base away.

Overall study results and their limits: The antigen specificity of the clonally expanded peripheral T cells was not determined. After ivuxolimab, CD8+ T cells had more expanded clones than CD4+ T cells on average. Low levels of normalized T-cell clonal expansion were also shown by some nonresponding patients. Clonal expansion of both CD4+ and CD8+ blood T cells was observed from baseline to week 6 at doses 0.1 to 3.0 mg/kg. Partial responders in the 0.1-3.0 mg/kg groups had among the lowest normalized peripheral clonal expansion, especially among CD8+ T cells.

This chain joins TRBV6-5 to TRBJ1-1, with an unclear D gene assignment. The sample here was CD4+ or CD8+ T cells sorted from blood, taken in a trial of the OX40 agonist ivuxolimab. This sequence was found in an adult with an advanced solid tumor such as melanoma, head and neck, liver or kidney cancer. The CDR3 reads as follows: CASRISLYTEAFF. The DNA reads as follows: TGTGCCAGCAGAATTTCACTGTACACTGAAGCTTTCTTT.